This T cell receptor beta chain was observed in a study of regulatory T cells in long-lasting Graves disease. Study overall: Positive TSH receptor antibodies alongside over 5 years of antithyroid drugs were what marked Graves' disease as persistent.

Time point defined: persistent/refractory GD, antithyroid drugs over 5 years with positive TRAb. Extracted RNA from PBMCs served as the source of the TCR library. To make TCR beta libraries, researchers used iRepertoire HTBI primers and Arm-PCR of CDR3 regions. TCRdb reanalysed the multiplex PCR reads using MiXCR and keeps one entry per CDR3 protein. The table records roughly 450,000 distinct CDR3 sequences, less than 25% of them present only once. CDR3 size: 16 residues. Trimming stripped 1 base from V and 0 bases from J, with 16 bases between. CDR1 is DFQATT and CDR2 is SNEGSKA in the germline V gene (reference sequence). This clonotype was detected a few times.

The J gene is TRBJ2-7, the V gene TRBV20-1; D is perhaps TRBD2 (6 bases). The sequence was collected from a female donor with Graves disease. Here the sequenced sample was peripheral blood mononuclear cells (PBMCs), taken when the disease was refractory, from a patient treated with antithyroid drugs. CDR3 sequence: CSARGAPAGSSYEQYF. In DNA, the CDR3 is TGCAGTGCTAGAGGGGCCCCGGCGGGAAGCTCCTACGAGCAGTACTTC.